These 14 T cell receptor beta chains originate from one sample sequenced in a study of metastatic and nonmetastatic thyroid tumors. Thyroid surgery was performed in patients who had received no treatment beforehand. MiXCR reprocessed the PCR reads for TCRdb. The sample yields roughly 15,000 clones, 25% seen once. The sequenced material came from blood. The receptors derive from a male donor with papillary thyroid cancer or a benign thyroid nodule (not recorded which). Some clones in this sample may be carry-over from other donors' samples.

V and J are TRBV27 and TRBJ1-6; maybe TRBD1 (5 bases). V gave up 7 bases and J gave up 11 bases, with 12 bases separating them. Germline loops: CDR1 MNHEY, CDR2 SMNVEV (reference sequence). This CDR3 has 12 amino acids. The CDR3 reads CASKGMGAPLHF. CDR3 nucleotide sequence: TGTGCCAGCAAGGGGATGGGGGCACCCCTCCACTTT.

This clone was counted at least ten times. The rearrangement links TRBV19 to TRBJ2-7; D is possibly TRBD1 (6 bases). V was clipped by 1 base and J by 5 bases, with 18 bases between them. CDR3 size: 16 residues. CDR1 is LNHDA and CDR2 is SQIVND in the germline V gene (reference sequence). The CDR3 region has the DNA TGTGCCAGTAGTATAGGAGGGAGAAACAGGGTCAACGAGCAGTACTTC. Translation gives CASSIGGRNRVNEQYF.

V and J are TRBV4-1 and TRBJ2-5; D gene uncertain. Germline assignment: CDR1 MGHRA and CDR2 YSYEKL. The CDR3 extends over 15 amino acids. V dropped 0 bases and J dropped 3 bases, with 11 bases sitting between them. The CDR3 is CASSQDVAAEETQYF. The DNA of the CDR3 is TGCGCCAGCAGCCAAGATGTGGCAGCCGAAGAGACCCAGTACTTC.

This clone was recorded at least ten times. The J gene is TRBJ2-5, the V gene TRBV15; TRBD1 matches at 8 bases. J gave up 2 bases and V 5 bases, and 4 bases lay outside the gene matches. Germline-derived CDR1 and CDR2 are LNHNV and YYDKDF (reference sequence). This CDR3 has 14 residues. The CDR3 sequence: CATSLDRGQETQYF. Written as DNA, the CDR3 is TGTGCCACCAGCCTAGACAGGGGACAAGAGACCCAGTACTTC.

This clone showed up many times. This chain connects TRBV2 to TRBJ2-1, with 10 bases lining up with TRBD1. The CDR3 covers 15 residues. The trim removed 7 bases at V and 9 bases at J, leaving 12 bases unmatched. From germline, CDR1 is SNHLY and CDR2 FYNNEI. In DNA, the CDR3 is TGTGCCAGCAACGGAGCGGGGACAGGGGATAGTGAGCAGTTCTTC. The encoded protein is CASNGAGTGDSEQFF. Using reference TRBV2 and TRBJ2-1 for the parts outside the CDR3, the full variable domain is EPEVTQTPSHQVTQMGQEVILRCVPISNHLYFYWYRQILGQKVEFLVSFYNNEISEKSEIFDDQFSVERPDGSNFTLKIRSTKLEDSAMYFCASNGAGTGDSEQFFGPGTRLTVL.

By frequency in the sample, this clone is medium-sized. Other DNA variants within this sample encode the same CDR3. The rearrangement links TRBV7-8 to TRBJ2-6; D gene ambiguous. This CDR3 region has 18 residues. Per the germline V gene, CDR1 is SGHVS and CDR2 is FQNEAQ. The germline V and J ends were trimmed by 1 base and 0 bases, with 13 bases remaining between them. The CDR3 protein is CASSLVGLDFSGANVLTF. In DNA, the CDR3 is TGTGCCAGCAGCTTAGTAGGGCTCGACTTCTCTGGGGCCAACGTCCTGACTTTC.

In its sample, this clone was seen many times. This rearrangement joins TRBV9 to TRBJ2-3, with D perhaps given as TRBD1 or TRBD2 (5 bases each). The ends were cut back, 0 bases at V and 2 bases at J, with 7 bases in the middle. The CDR3 contains 14 residues. Looked up from germline, CDR1 is SGDLS and CDR2 is YYNGEE. The CDR3 here is CASSVAGATDTQYF. The CDR3 DNA is TGTGCCAGCAGCGTAGCCGGGGCCACAGATACGCAGTATTTT.

The sample holds many counts of this clone. The CDR3 DNA reads as TGTGCCAGCAGCCCAGAGGGGTCACGGTCCTACGAGCAGTACTTC. It encodes CASSPEGSRSYEQYF. V and J are TRBV7-2 and TRBJ2-7; D could derive from TRBD1 or TRBD2 (5 bases each). V was clipped by 5 bases and J by 1 base, with 15 bases between them. CDR3 length equals 15 residues. Germline lookup yields CDR1 SGHTA and CDR2 FQGNSA.

This chain uses TRBV28 with TRBJ2-7; D not certain. The germline CDR1 and CDR2 sequences are MDHEN and SYDVKM. Deletions cut 6 bases from V and 12 bases from J, with 18 bases between. This CDR3 comprises 12 residues. CDR3 sequence (DNA): TGTGCCAGCAGCCAACCGGGCGGTCTCCCGTACTTC. Protein product: CASSQPGGLPYF.

This clone was detected many times. The chain links TRBV7-9 to TRBJ2-3; TRBD2 agrees at 11 bases. V gave up 0 bases and J gave up 2 bases; unmatched junction bases: 4. Germline V gene sequence: CDR1 SEHNR, CDR2 FQNEAQ (reference sequence). The CDR3 runs to 17 residues. Written as DNA, the CDR3 is TGTGCCAGCAGCTTAGCGGGGACTAGCGGCTACACAGATACGCAGTATTTT. Protein: CASSLAGTSGYTDTQYF.

At least ten counts were recorded for this clone. The chain recombines TRBV3-1 with TRBJ2-5, with 16 bases fitting TRBD2. From germline, CDR1 is LGHDT and CDR2 YNNKEL (reference sequence). V was clipped by 4 bases and J by 2 bases; unmatched bases: 4. The CDR3 extends over 17 amino acids. The CDR3 nucleotides read TGTGCCAGCAGCCCCGGGACTAGCGGGAGGGGTCAAGAGACCCAGTACTTC. Amino acids: CASSPGTSGRGQETQYF.

This clone showed up many times. CDR3: CASSSGGGTGELFF. Here the CDR3 DNA reads TGTGCCAGCAGTTCCGGGGGGGGGACCGGGGAGCTGTTTTTT. The chain combines TRBV7-9 with TRBJ2-2; 8 nucleotides match TRBD2. This CDR3 is built from 14 residues. V lost 6 bases, J lost 5 bases, and 5 bases stayed unmatched. Germline V gene lookup returns CDR1 SEHNR and CDR2 FQNEAQ (reference sequence). Supplemented by reference TRBV7-9 and TRBJ2-2, the full variable domain reads DTGVSQNPRHKITKRGQNVTFRCDPISEHNRLYWYRQTLGQGPEFLTYFQNEAQLEKSRLLSDRFSAERPKGSFSTLEIQRTEQGDSAMYLCASSSGGGTGELFFGEGSRLTVL.

V gene TRBV4-3 combines with J gene TRBJ1-4; possibly TRBD1 for D (5 bases). There are 15 residues in the CDR3. Between the trimmed V and J ends, which lost 4 bases and 7 bases, there was a span of 16 bases. In germline, CDR1 is LGHNA, CDR2 YSLEER. This CDR3 is CASSPGRAAAEKLFF. The CDR3 DNA follows: TGCGCCAGCAGCCCGGGCAGGGCAGCCGCTGAAAAACTGTTTTTT.

The chain has TRBV4-3 and TRBJ2-7, with a tentative D call TRBD2 (5 bases). Deletions cut 3 bases from V and 0 bases from J, with 9 bases between. The germline gives CDR1 LGHNA, CDR2 YSLEER. The CDR3 has 14 amino acids. The CDR3 region is CASSQWESSYEQYF. In DNA form, the CDR3 reads TGCGCCAGCAGCCAGTGGGAGAGCTCCTACGAGCAGTACTTC.